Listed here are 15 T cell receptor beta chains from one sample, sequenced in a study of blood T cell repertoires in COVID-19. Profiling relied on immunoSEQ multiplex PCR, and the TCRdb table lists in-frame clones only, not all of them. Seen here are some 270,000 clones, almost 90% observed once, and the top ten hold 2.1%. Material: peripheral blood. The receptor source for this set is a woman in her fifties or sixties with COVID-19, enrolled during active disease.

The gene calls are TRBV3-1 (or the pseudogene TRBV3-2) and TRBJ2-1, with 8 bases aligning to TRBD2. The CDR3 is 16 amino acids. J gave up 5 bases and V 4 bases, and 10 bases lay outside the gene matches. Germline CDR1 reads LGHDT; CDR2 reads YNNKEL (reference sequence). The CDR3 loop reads CASSPPPWRGDNEQFF. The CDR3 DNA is TGTGCCAGCAGCCCCCCTCCATGGCGGGGGGACAATGAGCAGTTCTTC.

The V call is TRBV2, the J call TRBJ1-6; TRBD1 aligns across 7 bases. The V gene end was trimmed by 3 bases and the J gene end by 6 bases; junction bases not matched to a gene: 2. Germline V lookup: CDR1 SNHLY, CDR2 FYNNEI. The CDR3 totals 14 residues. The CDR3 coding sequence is TGTGCCAGCAGTGATCAGGGGGGTAATTCACCCCTCCACTTT. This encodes CASSDQGGNSPLHF.

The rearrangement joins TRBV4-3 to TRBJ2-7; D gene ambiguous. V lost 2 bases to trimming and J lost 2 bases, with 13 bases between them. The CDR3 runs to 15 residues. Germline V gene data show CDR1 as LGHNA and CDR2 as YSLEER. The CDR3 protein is CASSQSLITAYEQYF. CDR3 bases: TGCGCCAGCAGCCAATCCTTGATTACAGCCTACGAGCAGTACTTC.

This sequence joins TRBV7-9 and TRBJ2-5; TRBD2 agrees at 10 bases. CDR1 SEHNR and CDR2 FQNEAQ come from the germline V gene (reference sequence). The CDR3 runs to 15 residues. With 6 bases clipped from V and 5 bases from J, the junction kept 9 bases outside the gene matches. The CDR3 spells CASRTGSGGDETQYF. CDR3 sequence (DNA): TGTGCCAGCAGAACGGGGAGCGGGGGGGATGAGACCCAGTACTTC.

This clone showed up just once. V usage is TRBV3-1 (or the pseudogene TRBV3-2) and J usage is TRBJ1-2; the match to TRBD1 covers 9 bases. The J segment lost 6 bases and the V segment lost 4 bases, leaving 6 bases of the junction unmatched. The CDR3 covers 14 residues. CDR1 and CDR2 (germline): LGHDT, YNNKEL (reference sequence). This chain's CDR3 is CASSPGQGSHGYTF. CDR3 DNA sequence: TGTGCCAGCAGCCCAGGACAGGGGTCCCATGGCTACACCTTC.

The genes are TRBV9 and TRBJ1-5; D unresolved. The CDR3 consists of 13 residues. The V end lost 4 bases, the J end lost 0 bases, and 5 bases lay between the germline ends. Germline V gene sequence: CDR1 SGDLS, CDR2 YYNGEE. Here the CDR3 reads CASSQNSNQPQHF. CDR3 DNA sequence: TGTGCCAGCAGCCAAAATAGCAATCAGCCCCAGCATTTT.

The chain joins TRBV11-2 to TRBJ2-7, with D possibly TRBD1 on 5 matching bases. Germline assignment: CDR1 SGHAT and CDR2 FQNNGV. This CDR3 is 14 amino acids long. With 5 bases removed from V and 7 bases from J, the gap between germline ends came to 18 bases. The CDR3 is CASSPQVRYGEQYF. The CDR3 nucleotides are TGTGCCAGCAGCCCACAGGTACGCTACGGGGAGCAGTACTTC.

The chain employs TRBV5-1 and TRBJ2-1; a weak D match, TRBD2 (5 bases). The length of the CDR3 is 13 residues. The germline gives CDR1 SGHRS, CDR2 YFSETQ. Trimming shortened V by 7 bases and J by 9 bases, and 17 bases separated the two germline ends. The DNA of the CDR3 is TGCGCCAGCCTAGTGCCTAGCCCGAGTGAGCAGTTCTTC. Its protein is CASLVPSPSEQFF.

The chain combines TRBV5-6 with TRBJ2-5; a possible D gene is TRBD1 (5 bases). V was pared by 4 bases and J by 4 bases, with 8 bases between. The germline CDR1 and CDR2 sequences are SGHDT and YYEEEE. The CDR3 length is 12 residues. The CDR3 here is CASSQGPETQYF. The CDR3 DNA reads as TGTGCCAGCAGCCAGGGCCCAGAGACCCAGTACTTC.

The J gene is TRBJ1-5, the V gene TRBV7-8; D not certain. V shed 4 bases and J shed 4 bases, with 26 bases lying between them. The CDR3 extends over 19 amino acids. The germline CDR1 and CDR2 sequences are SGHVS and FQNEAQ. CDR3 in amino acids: CASSSDDWILTVRNQPQHF. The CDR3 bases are TGTGCCAGCAGCTCAGACGACTGGATCCTGACCGTGCGGAATCAGCCCCAGCATTTT.

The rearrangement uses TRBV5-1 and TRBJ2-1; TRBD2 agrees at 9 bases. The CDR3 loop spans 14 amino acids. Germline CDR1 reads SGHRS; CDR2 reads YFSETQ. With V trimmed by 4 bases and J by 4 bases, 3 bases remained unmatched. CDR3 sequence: CASSPAGGYNEQFF. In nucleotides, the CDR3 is TGCGCCAGCAGCCCTGCGGGGGGGTACAATGAGCAGTTCTTC. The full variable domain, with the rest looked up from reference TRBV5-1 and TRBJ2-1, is KAGVTQTPRYLIKTRGQQVTLSCSPISGHRSVSWYQQTPGQGLQFLFEYFSETQRNKGNFPGRFSGRQFSNSRSEMNVSTLELGDSALYLCASSPAGGYNEQFFGPGTRLTVL.

The CDR3 DNA sequence: TGTGCCAGCAGCCCCCCGGGACATTTCTATGGCTACACCTTC. Residues: CASSPPGHFYGYTF. J is TRBJ1-2 and V is TRBV7-9; possible D gene TRBD1, 6 bases. Per germline, CDR1 SEHNR and CDR2 FQNEAQ (reference sequence). The V and J ends lost 5 bases and 4 bases respectively, with 14 bases between them. The length of the CDR3 is 14 residues.

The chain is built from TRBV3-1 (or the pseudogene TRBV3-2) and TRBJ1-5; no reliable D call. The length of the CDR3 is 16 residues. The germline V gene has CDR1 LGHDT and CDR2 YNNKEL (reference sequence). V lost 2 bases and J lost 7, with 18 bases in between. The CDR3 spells CASSQSYFSGPQPQHF. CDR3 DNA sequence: TGTGCCAGCAGCCAAAGCTATTTTTCGGGTCCACAGCCCCAGCATTTT.

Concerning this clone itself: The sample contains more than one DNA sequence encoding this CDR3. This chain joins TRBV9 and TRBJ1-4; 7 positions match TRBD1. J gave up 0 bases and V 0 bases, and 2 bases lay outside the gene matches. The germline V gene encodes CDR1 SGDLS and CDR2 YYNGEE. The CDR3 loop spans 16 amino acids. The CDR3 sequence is CASSVGQGTTNEKLFF. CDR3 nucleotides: TGTGCCAGCAGCGTAGGACAGGGTACAACTAATGAAAAACTGTTTTTT.

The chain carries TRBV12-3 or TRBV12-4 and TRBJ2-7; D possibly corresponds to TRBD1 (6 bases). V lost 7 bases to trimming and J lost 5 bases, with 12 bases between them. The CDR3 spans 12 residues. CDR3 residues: CASNRDVDEQYF. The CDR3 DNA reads TGTGCCAGCAACAGGGATGTAGACGAGCAGTACTTC.